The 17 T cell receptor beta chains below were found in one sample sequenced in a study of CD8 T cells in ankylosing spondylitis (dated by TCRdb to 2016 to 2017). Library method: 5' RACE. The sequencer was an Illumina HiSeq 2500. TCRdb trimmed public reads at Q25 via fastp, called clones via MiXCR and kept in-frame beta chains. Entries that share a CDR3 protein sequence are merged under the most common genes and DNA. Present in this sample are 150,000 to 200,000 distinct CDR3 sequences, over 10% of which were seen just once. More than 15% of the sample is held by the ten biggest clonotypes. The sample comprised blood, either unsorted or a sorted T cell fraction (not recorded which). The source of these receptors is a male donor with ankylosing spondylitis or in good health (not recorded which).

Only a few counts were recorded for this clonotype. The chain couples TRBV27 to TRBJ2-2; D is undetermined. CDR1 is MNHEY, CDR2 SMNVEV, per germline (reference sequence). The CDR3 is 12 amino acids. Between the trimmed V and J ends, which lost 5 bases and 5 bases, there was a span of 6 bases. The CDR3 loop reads CASSVTTGELFF. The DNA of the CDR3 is TGTGCCAGCAGTGTCACTACCGGGGAGCTGTTTTTT.

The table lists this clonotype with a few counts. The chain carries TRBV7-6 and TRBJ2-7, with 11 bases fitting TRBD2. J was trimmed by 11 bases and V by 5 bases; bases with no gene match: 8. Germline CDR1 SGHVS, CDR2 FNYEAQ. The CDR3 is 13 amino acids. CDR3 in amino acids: CASSRVAGGEKYF. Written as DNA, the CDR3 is TGTGCCAGCAGCAGGGTAGCGGGAGGGGAAAAGTACTTC.

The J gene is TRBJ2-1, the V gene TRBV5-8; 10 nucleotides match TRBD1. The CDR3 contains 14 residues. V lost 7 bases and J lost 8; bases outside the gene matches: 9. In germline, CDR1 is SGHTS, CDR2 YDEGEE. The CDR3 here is CASGPGTGADEQFF. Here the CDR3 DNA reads TGTGCCAGCGGCCCCGGGACAGGGGCCGATGAGCAGTTCTTC.

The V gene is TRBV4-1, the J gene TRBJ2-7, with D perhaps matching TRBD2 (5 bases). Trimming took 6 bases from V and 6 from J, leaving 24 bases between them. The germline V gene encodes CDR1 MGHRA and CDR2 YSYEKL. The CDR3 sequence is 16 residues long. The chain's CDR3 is CASSPGTGSMSLEQYF. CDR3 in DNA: TGCGCCAGCAGTCCGGGAACGGGGTCGATGAGCCTCGAGCAGTACTTC.

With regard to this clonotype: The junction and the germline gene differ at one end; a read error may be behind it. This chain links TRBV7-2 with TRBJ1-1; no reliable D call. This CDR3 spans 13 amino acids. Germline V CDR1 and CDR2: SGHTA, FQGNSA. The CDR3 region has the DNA TGTGCCGGCAGCTTAGTAGGGTACACTGAAGCTTTCTTT. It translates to CAGSLVGYTEAFF.

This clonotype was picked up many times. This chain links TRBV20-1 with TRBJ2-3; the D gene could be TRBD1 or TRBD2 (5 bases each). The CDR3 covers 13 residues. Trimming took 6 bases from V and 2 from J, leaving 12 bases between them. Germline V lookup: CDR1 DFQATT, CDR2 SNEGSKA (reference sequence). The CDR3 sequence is CSAGRAFTDTQYF. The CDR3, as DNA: TGCAGTGCGGGGCGGGCGTTCACAGATACGCAGTATTTT.

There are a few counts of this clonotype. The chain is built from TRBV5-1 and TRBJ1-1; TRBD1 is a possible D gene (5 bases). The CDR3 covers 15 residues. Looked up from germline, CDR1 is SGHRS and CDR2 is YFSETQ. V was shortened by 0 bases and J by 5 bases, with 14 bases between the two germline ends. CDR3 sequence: CASSLGDGRGTEAFF. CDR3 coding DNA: TGCGCCAGCAGCTTGGGGGACGGGAGAGGGACTGAAGCTTTCTTT.

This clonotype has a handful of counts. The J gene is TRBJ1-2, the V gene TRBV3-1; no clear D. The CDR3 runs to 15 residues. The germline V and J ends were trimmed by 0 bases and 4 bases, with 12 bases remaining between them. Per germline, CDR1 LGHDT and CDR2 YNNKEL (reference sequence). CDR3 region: CASSQETYRSYGYTF. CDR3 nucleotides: TGTGCCAGCAGCCAAGAAACTTACAGAAGCTATGGCTACACCTTC.

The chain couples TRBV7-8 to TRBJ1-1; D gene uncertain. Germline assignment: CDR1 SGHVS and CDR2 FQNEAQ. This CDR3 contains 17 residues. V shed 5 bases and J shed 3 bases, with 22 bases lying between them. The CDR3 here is CASSNFFLREQYTEAFF. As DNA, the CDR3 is TGTGCCAGCAGCAATTTTTTCCTGCGCGAACAGTACACTGAAGCTTTCTTT.

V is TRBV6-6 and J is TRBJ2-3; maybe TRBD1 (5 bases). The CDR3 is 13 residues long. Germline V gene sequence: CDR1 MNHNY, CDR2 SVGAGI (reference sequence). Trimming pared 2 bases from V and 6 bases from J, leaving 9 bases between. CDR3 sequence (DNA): TGTGCCAGCAGTTACCGGACATCCGATACGCAGTATTTT. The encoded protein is CASSYRTSDTQYF.

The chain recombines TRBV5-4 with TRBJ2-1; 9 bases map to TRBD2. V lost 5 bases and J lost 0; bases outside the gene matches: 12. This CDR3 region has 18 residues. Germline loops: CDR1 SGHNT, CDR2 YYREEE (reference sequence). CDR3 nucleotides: TGTGCCAGCAGTCCCTTTAGCGGGAGATCGAGCTCCTACAATGAGCAGTTCTTC. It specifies CASSPFSGRSSSYNEQFF.

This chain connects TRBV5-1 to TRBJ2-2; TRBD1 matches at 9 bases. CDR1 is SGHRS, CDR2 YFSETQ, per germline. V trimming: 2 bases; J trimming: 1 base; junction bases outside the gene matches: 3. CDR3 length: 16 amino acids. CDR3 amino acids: CASSFPGQGNTGELFF. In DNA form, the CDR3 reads TGCGCCAGCAGCTTTCCGGGACAGGGGAACACCGGGGAGCTGTTTTTT.

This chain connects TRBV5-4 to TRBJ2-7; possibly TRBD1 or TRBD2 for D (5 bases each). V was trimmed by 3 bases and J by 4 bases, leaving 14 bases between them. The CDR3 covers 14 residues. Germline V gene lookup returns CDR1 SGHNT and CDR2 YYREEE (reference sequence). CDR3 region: CASSYREQAYEQYF. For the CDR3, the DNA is TGTGCCAGCAGCTACCGGGAACAGGCGTACGAGCAGTACTTC.

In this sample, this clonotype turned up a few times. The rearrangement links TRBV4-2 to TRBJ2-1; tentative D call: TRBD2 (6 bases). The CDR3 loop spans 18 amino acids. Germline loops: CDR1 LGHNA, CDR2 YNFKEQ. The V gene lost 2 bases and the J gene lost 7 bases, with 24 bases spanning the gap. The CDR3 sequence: CASSQFGALGGGKNEQFF. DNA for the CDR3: TGTGCCAGCAGCCAATTCGGCGCCCTGGGGGGAGGTAAAAATGAGCAGTTCTTC.

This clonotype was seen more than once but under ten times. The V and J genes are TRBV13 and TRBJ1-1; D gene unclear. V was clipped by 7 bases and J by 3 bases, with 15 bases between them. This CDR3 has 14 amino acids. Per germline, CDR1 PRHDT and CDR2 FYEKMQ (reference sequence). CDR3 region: CASNRPDEDTEAFF. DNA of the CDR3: TGTGCCAGCAACCGGCCAGATGAGGACACTGAAGCTTTCTTT.

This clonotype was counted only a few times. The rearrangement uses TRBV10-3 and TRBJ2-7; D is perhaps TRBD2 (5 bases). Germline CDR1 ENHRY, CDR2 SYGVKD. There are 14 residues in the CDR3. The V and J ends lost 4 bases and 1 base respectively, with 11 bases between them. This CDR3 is CAISGETTSYEQYF. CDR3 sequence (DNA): TGTGCCATCAGTGGGGAGACAACTTCCTACGAGCAGTACTTC.

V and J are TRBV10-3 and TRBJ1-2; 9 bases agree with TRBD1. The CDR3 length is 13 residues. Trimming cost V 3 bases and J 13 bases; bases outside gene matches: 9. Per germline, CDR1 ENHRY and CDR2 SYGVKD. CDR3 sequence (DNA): TGTGCCATCAGTGAATTGGGGGACAGGGCGTCCACCTTC. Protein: CAISELGDRASTF.